Presented here are 5 T cell receptor beta chains from one specimen sequenced in a study of T cells in Graves' hyperthyroidism and ophthalmopathy. TCR beta CDR3 regions were amplified from RNA. With the HTBI primer set, the TCR CDR3 went through a first round of RT-PCR. TCRdb processed the multiplex PCR reads anew with MiXCR; each CDR3 protein has one entry. The data hold about 380,000 distinct CDR3 sequences, with roughly 20% observed a single time. The specimen sequenced was blood. The source is a man aged 18 to 29 with Graves' ophthalmopathy.

The V call is TRBV9, the J call TRBJ1-1; D gene uncertain. The CDR3 has 14 amino acids. Trimming removed 2 bases at V and 4 bases at J, with 12 bases between. Germline V gives CDR1 SGDLS, CDR2 YYNGEE. This chain's CDR3 is CASSVGGYPTEAFF. CDR3 coding DNA: TGTGCCAGCAGCGTCGGAGGGTACCCCACTGAAGCTTTCTTT. The whole variable domain, remainder taken from reference TRBV9 and TRBJ1-1, is DSGVTQTPKHLITATGQRVTLRCSPRSGDLSVYWYQQSLDQGLQFLIQYYNGEERAKGNILERFSAQQFPDLHSELNLSSLELGDSALYFCASSVGGYPTEAFFGQGTRLTVV.

The genes are TRBV10-3 and TRBJ2-3, with D perhaps TRBD2 (6 bases). The CDR3 has 15 amino acids. V shed 5 bases and J shed 4 bases, with 16 bases lying between them. The germline V gene has CDR1 ENHRY and CDR2 SYGVKD. The CDR3 region is CAISNRTGDADTQYF. CDR3 coding DNA: TGTGCCATCAGTAACAGAACGGGGGATGCAGATACGCAGTATTTT.

The sample holds a few counts of this clonotype. The gene calls are TRBV11-2 and TRBJ2-3; D gene uncertain. Trimming removed 0 bases from V and 6 bases from J, with 13 bases in between. The CDR3 consists of 15 residues. Germline CDR1 reads SGHAT; CDR2 reads FQNNGV. CDR3 amino acids: CASSLDSAPSDTQYF. The CDR3 nucleotides read TGTGCCAGCAGCTTAGATAGTGCGCCCTCGGATACGCAGTATTTT.

DNA of the CDR3: TGTGCCAGCAGTTTAGCGCGAGGAAACACCATATATTTT. It codes for CASSLARGNTIYF. The chain is built from TRBV12-3 or TRBV12-4 and TRBJ1-3, with no clear D. Trimming stripped 0 bases from V and 4 bases from J, with 4 bases between. This CDR3 has 13 amino acids.

This clonotype was seen many times. The chain is built from TRBV5-1 and TRBJ1-4; D is unresolved. Between the trimmed V and J ends, which lost 4 bases and 0 bases, there was a span of 10 bases. In germline, CDR1 is SGHRS, CDR2 YFSETQ. The CDR3 is made up of 15 amino acids. The CDR3 protein is CASSKDGATNEKLFF. The CDR3 DNA follows: TGCGCCAGCAGCAAGGACGGTGCAACTAATGAAAAACTGTTTTTT. The entire variable domain, with the rest obtained from reference TRBV5-1 and TRBJ1-4, is as follows: KAGVTQTPRYLIKTRGQQVTLSCSPISGHRSVSWYQQTPGQGLQFLFEYFSETQRNKGNFPGRFSGRQFSNSRSEMNVSTLELGDSALYLCASSKDGATNEKLFFGSGTQLSVL.